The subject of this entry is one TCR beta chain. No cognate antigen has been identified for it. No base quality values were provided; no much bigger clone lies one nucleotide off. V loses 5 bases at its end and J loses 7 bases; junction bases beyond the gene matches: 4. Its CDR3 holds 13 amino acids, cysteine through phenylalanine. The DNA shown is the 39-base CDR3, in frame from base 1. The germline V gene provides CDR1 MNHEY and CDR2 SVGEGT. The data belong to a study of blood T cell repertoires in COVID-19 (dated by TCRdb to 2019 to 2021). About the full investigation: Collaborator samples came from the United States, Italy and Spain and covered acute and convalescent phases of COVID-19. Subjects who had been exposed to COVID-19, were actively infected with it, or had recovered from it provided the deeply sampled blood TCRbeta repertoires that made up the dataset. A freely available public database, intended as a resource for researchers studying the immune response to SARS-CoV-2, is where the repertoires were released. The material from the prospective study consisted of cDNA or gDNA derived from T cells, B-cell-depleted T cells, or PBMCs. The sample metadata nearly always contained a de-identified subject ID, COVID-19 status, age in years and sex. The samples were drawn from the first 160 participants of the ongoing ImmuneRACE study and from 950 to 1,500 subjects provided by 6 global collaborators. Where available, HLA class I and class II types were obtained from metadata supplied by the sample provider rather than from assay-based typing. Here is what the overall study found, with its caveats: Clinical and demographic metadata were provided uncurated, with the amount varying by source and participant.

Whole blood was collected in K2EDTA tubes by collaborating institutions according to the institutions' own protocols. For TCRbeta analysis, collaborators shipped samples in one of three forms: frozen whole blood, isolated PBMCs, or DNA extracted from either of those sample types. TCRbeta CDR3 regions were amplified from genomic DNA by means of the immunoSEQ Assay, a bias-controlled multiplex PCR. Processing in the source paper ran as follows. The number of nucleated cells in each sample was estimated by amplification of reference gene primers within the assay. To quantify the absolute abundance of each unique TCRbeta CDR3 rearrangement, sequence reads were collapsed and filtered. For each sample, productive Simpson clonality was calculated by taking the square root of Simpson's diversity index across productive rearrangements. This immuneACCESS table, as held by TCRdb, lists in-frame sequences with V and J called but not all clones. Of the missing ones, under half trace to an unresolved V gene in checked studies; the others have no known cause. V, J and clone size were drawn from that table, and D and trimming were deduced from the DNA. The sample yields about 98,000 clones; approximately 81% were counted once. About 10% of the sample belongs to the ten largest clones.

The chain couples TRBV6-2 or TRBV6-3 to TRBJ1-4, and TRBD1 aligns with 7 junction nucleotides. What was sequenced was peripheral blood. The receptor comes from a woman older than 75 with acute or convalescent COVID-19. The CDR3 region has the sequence CASSDRVGEKLFF. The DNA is TGTGCCAGCAGTGACAGGGTCGGTGAAAAACTGTTTTTT.